These 15 T cell receptor beta chains share one sample of origin, sequenced in a study of PD-L1 blockade in urothelial cancer. Here immunoSEQ multiplex PCR was the method, and the copy in TCRdb shows in-frame clones only, minus some. The sample yields about 82,000 clones, around 87% seen once. The material was PBMCs, obtained around atezolizumab (anti-PD-L1) treatment. The receptor set was obtained from a woman aged 70-85 years with urothelial cancer.

CDR3 DNA: TGTGCCAGCAGCCCCGGACAGCCTAAATGGTCCCAGCATTTT. As protein: CASSPGQPKWSQHF. The J gene is TRBJ1-5, the V gene TRBV6-1; D is possibly TRBD1 (6 bases). The CDR3 is 14 amino acids. The V end was cut by 6 bases, the J end by 11 bases, with 20 bases between. Germline CDR1 and CDR2: MNHNS and SASEGT.

This sequence joins TRBV11-2 and TRBJ2-7; 7 positions match TRBD1. Trimming at V came to 1 base and at J to 3 bases, leaving 12 bases not matched to a gene. CDR1 is SGHAT, CDR2 FQNNGV, per germline. The CDR3 sequence is 17 residues long. The CDR3 sequence is CASSLGLGQPGFYEQYF. Here the CDR3 DNA reads TGTGCCAGCAGCTTAGGACTGGGACAGCCTGGCTTCTACGAGCAGTACTTC.

The V gene is TRBV5-1, the J gene TRBJ2-7; 9 bases are shared with TRBD2. Germline-derived CDR1 and CDR2 are SGHRS and YFSETQ. Trimming removed 1 base from V and 3 bases from J; junction bases left unmatched: 5. CDR3 length: 15 amino acids. This CDR3 is CASSLFSGGFYEQYF. CDR3 sequence (DNA): TGCGCCAGCAGCTTGTTCAGCGGGGGGTTCTACGAGCAGTACTTC.

This chain connects TRBV28 to TRBJ2-1; 7 positions match TRBD2. Germline lookup yields CDR1 MDHEN and CDR2 SYDVKM. V shed 5 bases and J 3 bases; nucleotides not matched to a gene: 7. The CDR3 covers 15 residues. The CDR3 sequence is CASSPGTTHYNEQFF. DNA for the CDR3: TGTGCCAGCAGTCCCGGGACTACCCACTACAATGAGCAGTTCTTC.

The chain carries TRBV9 and TRBJ2-5; 9 nucleotides match TRBD2. This CDR3 has 16 residues. The germline V gene has CDR1 SGDLS and CDR2 YYNGEE. V gave up 3 bases and J gave up 5 bases; unmatched junction bases: 11. Here the CDR3 DNA reads TGTGCCAGCAGCGGTACGGCTAGCGGGGCGGGGGAGACCCAGTACTTC. This gives the protein CASSGTASGAGETQYF.

The genes are TRBV12-2 and TRBJ2-1; the table gives TRBD2 as D, unverified against the DNA. TRBV12-2 is noted as a pseudogene. The CDR3 sequence is 19 residues long. CDR3 bases: TGTGCAAGTCGCCGAGGGGATAGCGGGGGGGCCCGCTCCTACAATGAGCAGTTCTTC. Its translation: CASRRGDSGGARSYNEQFF.

The chain carries TRBV5-1 and TRBJ2-7; TRBD2 matches 12 bases. With 4 bases clipped from V and 2 bases from J, the junction kept 7 bases outside the gene matches. The CDR3 loop spans 16 amino acids. Germline V gives CDR1 SGHRS, CDR2 YFSETQ. The DNA of the CDR3 is TGCGCCAGCAGCAAAGGGACTAGCGGGTTTACCTACGAGCAGTACTTC. As protein: CASSKGTSGFTYEQYF.

J is TRBJ2-1 and V is TRBV29-1; possibly TRBD1 for D (5 bases). Germline lookup yields CDR1 SQVTM and CDR2 ANQGSEA. This CDR3 is built from 12 residues. V lost 4 bases and J 3 bases, leaving 7 bases between the germline ends. The CDR3 reads CSVVRDYNEQFF. CDR3 nucleotide sequence: TGCAGCGTTGTCAGGGACTACAATGAGCAGTTCTTC.

The CDR3 here is CASSPGLAGEIAGGDTQYF. Written as DNA, the CDR3 is TGTGCCAGCTCACCGGGACTAGCGGGAGAGATCGCCGGGGGAGATACGCAGTATTTT. J is TRBJ2-3 and V is TRBV18, with TRBD2 matching over 14 bases. This CDR3 contains 19 residues. V shed 3 bases, J shed 5 bases, and the junction held 13 bases outside the gene matches. Per the germline V gene, CDR1 is KGHSH and CDR2 is LQKENI.

This chain joins TRBV7-3 and TRBJ1-1; a possible D gene is TRBD1 (6 bases). The CDR3 has 14 amino acids. Germline loops: CDR1 SGHTA, CDR2 FQGTGA. Between the trimmed V and J ends, which lost 4 bases and 6 bases, there was a span of 15 bases. The CDR3 reads CASSWGGESAEAFF. In DNA form, the CDR3 reads TGTGCCAGCAGCTGGGGGGGCGAAAGCGCTGAAGCTTTCTTT.

The V call is TRBV6-1, the J call TRBJ2-5; 9 bases are shared with TRBD1. V trimming: 6 bases; J trimming: 5 bases; junction bases outside the gene matches: 7. Per the germline V gene, CDR1 is MNHNS and CDR2 is SASEGT. CDR3 length: 14 residues. The CDR3 sequence: CASSTGGAAETQYF. The CDR3 DNA follows: TGTGCCAGCAGCACAGGGGGCGCGGCGGAGACCCAGTACTTC.

V is TRBV29-1 and J is TRBJ2-3; possible D gene TRBD2, 5 bases. The V end was cut by 0 bases, the J end by 4 bases, with 29 bases between. The length of the CDR3 is 20 residues. CDR1 and CDR2 from the germline V gene are SQVTM and ANQGSEA. The CDR3 DNA reads TGCAGCGTTGAAGACCCACAGTTTTTCGACTCGAGCGGCTCCCCAGATACGCAGTATTTT. It yields the protein CSVEDPQFFDSSGSPDTQYF.

The chain joins TRBV7-2 to TRBJ2-3; D is perhaps TRBD2 (6 bases). Germline CDR1 is SGHTA and CDR2 is FQGNSA. Trimming left V 2 bases short and J 0 bases short, with 9 bases between. The CDR3 loop spans 15 amino acids. CDR3 amino acids: CASSLTGVSTDTQYF. CDR3 nucleotide sequence: TGTGCCAGCAGCTTAACGGGGGTTAGCACAGATACGCAGTATTTT.

This clone was seen just once. This sequence joins TRBV19 and TRBJ1-5, with 8 nucleotides matching TRBD1. The CDR3 is 15 residues long. V lost 0 bases, J lost 7 bases, and 5 bases stayed unmatched. Looked up from germline, CDR1 is LNHDA and CDR2 is SQIVND (reference sequence). The CDR3 DNA follows: TGTGCCAGTAGTATAGAAGGACAGGGTGGGCAGCCCCAGCATTTT. Its protein product is CASSIEGQGGQPQHF.

The chain combines TRBV29-1 with TRBJ2-7; 8 nucleotides align to TRBD1. J gave up 1 base and V 6 bases, and 8 bases lay outside the gene matches. CDR3 length: 14 amino acids. Germline CDR1 and CDR2: SQVTM and ANQGSEA. The CDR3 nucleotides are TGCAGCGTAGTAGACAGGGGTGGTTCCTACGAGCAGTACTTC. It codes for CSVVDRGGSYEQYF.